This T cell receptor beta chain was sequenced for a study of preoperative IRX-2 immunotherapy in early breast cancer. Noted treatment: preoperative locoregional IRX-2 cytokine immunotherapy. Patients received preoperative, locoregional IRX-2 cytokine immunotherapy in a phase Ib study. Measured with immunoSEQ multiplex PCR; TCRdb has only the in-frame clones, and not every one. This table holds 20,000 to 25,000 clones, about 90% found once. With 2 bases clipped from V and 4 bases from J, the junction kept 6 bases outside the gene matches. The CDR3 is 15 amino acids. From germline, CDR1 is LNHNV and CDR2 YYDKDF (reference sequence).

The receptor comes from a human donor with breast cancer. The J gene is TRBJ2-5, the V gene TRBV15; TRBD1 agrees at 8 bases. The sequencing here drew on tumor tissue, taken after IRX-2 immunotherapy. CDR3 bases: TGTGCCACCAGCAGAAGACAGGGGTTGGGAGAGACCCAGTACTTC. It encodes CATSRRQGLGETQYF.